This is a list of T cell receptor beta chains from one sample in a study of blood T cell repertoires in COVID-19. Libraries were prepared by immunoSEQ multiplex PCR; TCRdb keeps only in-frame clonotypes and omits some of them. This sample yields around 250,000 clones, of which approximately 81% are seen a single time; about 6.9% belongs to the top ten. Sequenced sample: PBMCs or T cells enriched from blood (not recorded which). The receptors were gathered from a woman aged 45-65 years who had been exposed to COVID-19. CDR3s include the opening cysteine and the closing phenylalanine or tryptophan. D genes are given only for firm matches. The size field is filled for only some rows; it gives once, few, many or a size class.

clone_size cdr3_length j_call v_call d_call cdr3_aa cdr3_nt
. 16 TRBJ1-2 TRBV7-9 TRBD1 CASSLGTGTFNYGYTF TGTGCCAGCAGCTTAGGGACAGGGACCTTCAACTATGGCTACACCTTC
. 15 TRBJ1-2 TRBV24-1 . CATSAPEAPNYGYTF TGTGCCACCTCTGCCCCGGAGGCGCCTAACTATGGCTACACCTTC
. 14 TRBJ1-2 TRBV5-4 . CASSLGLENYGYTF TGTGCCAGCAGCTTGGGACTAGAAAACTATGGCTACACCTTC
. 16 TRBJ2-3 TRBV27 . CASNLGSGHSADTQYF TGTGCCAGCAACCTCGGATCTGGACATTCTGCAGATACGCAGTATTTT
. 12 TRBJ1-1 TRBV11-3 TRBD1 CASSFRGREAFF TGTGCCAGCAGCTTCAGGGGGCGTGAAGCTTTCTTT
. 14 TRBJ2-1 TRBV6-1 . CASSEAAFLAEQFF TGTGCCAGCAGTGAAGCGGCGTTCCTAGCGGAGCAGTTCTTC
. 15 TRBJ1-3 TRBV2 TRBD1 CASGQGLPSGNTIYF TGTGCCAGTGGACAGGGCCTTCCCTCTGGAAACACCATATATTTT
. 15 TRBJ2-7 TRBV18 TRBD1 CASSLGGQVPYEQYF TGTGCCAGCTCACTGGGCGGACAGGTTCCCTACGAGCAGTACTTC
. 13 TRBJ2-4 TRBV7-3 . CASSSPGDSIQYF TGTGCCAGCAGTTCCCCGGGGGATAGCATTCAGTACTTC
. 14 TRBJ1-2 TRBV19 . CASSIASGDFGYTF TGTGCCAGTAGTATAGCTTCAGGGGATTTTGGCTACACCTTC
. 15 TRBJ2-2 TRBV6-5 TRBD2 CASSPGTRGTGELFF TGTGCCAGCAGTCCCGGGACTAGAGGGACCGGGGAGCTGTTTTTT
. 17 TRBJ1-1 TRBV7-6 . CASSAKLHGPQGTEAFF TGTGCCAGCAGCGCGAAACTCCACGGGCCACAGGGCACTGAAGCTTTCTTT
. 14 TRBJ2-3 TRBV24-1 . CATSDPGGTDTQYF TGTGCCACCAGTGACCCAGGGGGCACAGATACGCAGTATTTT
many 14 TRBJ1-3 TRBV29-1 . CSVQIASSGNTIYF TGCAGCGTCCAAATTGCCAGCTCTGGAAACACCATATATTTT
few 14 TRBJ2-7 TRBV3-1/TRBV3-2 TRBD2 CASSQRSGGYEQYF TGTGCCAGCAGCCAAAGGAGCGGGGGCTACGAGCAGTACTTC
. 14 TRBJ2-7 TRBV11-2 TRBD1 CASSLGWTGYEQYF TGTGCCAGCAGCTTGGGTTGGACAGGGTACGAGCAGTACTTC